One sample yielded the 24 T cell receptor beta chains listed below, sequenced in a study of cytomegalovirus exposure and HLA in healthy donors. The protocol was immunoSEQ multiplex PCR, while the TCRdb copy is restricted to in-frame clones and leaves out a portion. The table has fewer than 400,000 clones, 88% seen once. The sequenced sample was PBMCs. Receptor source: a man aged 25-45 years in good health and CMV-seronegative.

The chain couples TRBV6-4 to TRBJ2-6; 9 nucleotides agree with TRBD1. The trim removed 2 bases at V and 0 bases at J, leaving 14 bases unmatched. Germline loops: CDR1 MRHNA, CDR2 SNTAGT. The CDR3 length is 21 residues. DNA of the CDR3: TGTGCCAGCAGTGACCGACCCTGGGGCGGGACAGGGAACTCTGGGGCCAACGTCCTGACTTTC. This gives the protein CASSDRPWGGTGNSGANVLTF.

The chain is built from TRBV2 and TRBJ2-1; tentatively, D is TRBD2 (5 bases). Germline loops: CDR1 SNHLY, CDR2 FYNNEI. V was cut by 8 bases and J by 7 bases, with 12 bases left in between. The length of the CDR3 is 12 residues. The CDR3 region has the DNA TGTGCCAGCGAGGGTTCAGTTAATGAGCAGTTCTTC. Its protein product is CASEGSVNEQFF.

The genes are TRBV27 and TRBJ1-2; a possible D gene is TRBD1 (5 bases). V was shortened by 5 bases and J by 2 bases, with 12 bases between the two germline ends. This CDR3 has 14 amino acids. Germline assignment: CDR1 MNHEY and CDR2 SMNVEV (reference sequence). CDR3 protein: CASSREWGNYGYTF. The DNA of the CDR3 is TGTGCCAGCAGTCGGGAGTGGGGGAACTATGGCTACACCTTC.

The rearrangement joins TRBV6-1 to TRBJ1-2, with 8 bases matching TRBD1. Germline V CDR1 and CDR2: MNHNS, SASEGT. The CDR3 has 14 amino acids. V lost 6 bases to trimming and J lost 2 bases; unmatched junction nucleotides: 5. Here the CDR3 DNA reads TGTGCCAGCAGGGTGACAGGGGTAAACTATGGCTACACCTTC. Its translation: CASRVTGVNYGYTF.

This chain joins TRBV4-1 and TRBJ2-4, with 7 bases matching TRBD2. The germline V gene encodes CDR1 MGHRA and CDR2 YSYEKL. The CDR3 is made up of 15 amino acids. J was trimmed by 7 bases and V by 4 bases; bases with no gene match: 10. The CDR3 is CASSPKEGRGNIQYF. CDR3 coding DNA: TGCGCCAGCAGCCCTAAGGAGGGGCGGGGGAACATTCAGTACTTC.

The chain employs TRBV4-3 and TRBJ2-3; 10 bases are a match to TRBD2. This CDR3 region has 14 residues. J lost 8 bases, V lost 1 base, and 3 bases had no gene match. Germline loops: CDR1 LGHNA, CDR2 YSLEER. DNA of the CDR3: TGCGCCAGCAGCCAAGGTTGGACTAGCGGTACGCAGTATTTT. As protein: CASSQGWTSGTQYF.

The chain couples TRBV5-6 to TRBJ1-2, with TRBD1 matching over 12 bases. Germline V CDR1 and CDR2: SGHDT, YYEEEE. This CDR3 spans 14 amino acids. V trimming: 3 bases; J trimming: 4 bases; junction bases outside the gene matches: 1. The CDR3 DNA reads as TGTGCCAGCAGCTGGGACAGGGGGCTCTATGGCTACACCTTC. Translation gives CASSWDRGLYGYTF.

The chain joins TRBV27 to TRBJ2-6; 7 nucleotides align to TRBD1. This CDR3 contains 16 residues. V lost 5 bases, J lost 2 bases, and 6 bases stayed unmatched. The germline V gene has CDR1 MNHEY and CDR2 SMNVEV (reference sequence). The CDR3 DNA sequence: TGTGCCAGCAGTCCGCGGACAGGTACTGGGGCCAACGTCCTGACTTTC. This translates into CASSPRTGTGANVLTF.

This clone was detected once. The chain is built from TRBV4-3 and TRBJ1-2, with D tentatively TRBD1 (6 bases). This CDR3 is built from 14 residues. The germline V and J ends were trimmed by 0 bases and 3 bases, with 8 bases remaining between them. The germline V gene has CDR1 LGHNA and CDR2 YSLEER. The CDR3 spells CASSQEQGYYGYTF. The CDR3 nucleotides are TGCGCCAGCAGCCAAGAGCAGGGGTACTATGGCTACACCTTC.

This sequence joins TRBV5-6 and TRBJ2-3; 7 nucleotides match TRBD2. Germline V gene sequence: CDR1 SGHDT, CDR2 YYEEEE. Germline trimming cut 5 bases from V and 0 bases from J; bases unmatched to any gene: 6. CDR3 length: 15 residues. The CDR3: CASSRGGGSTDTQYF. The CDR3 DNA follows: TGTGCCAGCAGTCGGGGCGGGGGAAGCACAGATACGCAGTATTTT.

This chain links TRBV7-8 with TRBJ2-5, with D possibly matching TRBD2 (5 bases). Trimming stripped 3 bases from V and 1 base from J, with 9 bases between. Germline values: CDR1 SGHVS, CDR2 FQNEAQ. The CDR3 covers 14 residues. CDR3 in DNA: TGTGCCAGCAGCTTGCGGACTTTCCAAGAGACCCAGTACTTC. Translation gives CASSLRTFQETQYF.

The gene calls are TRBV5-5 and TRBJ2-1, with 9 bases fitting TRBD2. This CDR3 spans 15 amino acids. CDR1 and CDR2 from the germline V gene are SGHKS and YYEKEE (reference sequence). V shed 2 bases and J 6 bases; nucleotides not matched to a gene: 6. The DNA for the CDR3 is TGTGCCAGCAGCTTAGGTCTAGCGGGGATCAATGAGCAGTTCTTC. It codes for CASSLGLAGINEQFF.

V gene TRBV11-2 combines with J gene TRBJ2-1, with 13 positions matching TRBD2. The V gene end was trimmed by 5 bases and the J gene end by 3 bases; junction bases not matched to a gene: 7. Germline-derived CDR1 and CDR2 are SGHAT and FQNNGV. This CDR3 contains 17 residues. CDR3 sequence: CASSGLAGAPLYNEQFF. CDR3 bases: TGTGCCAGCAGCGGACTAGCGGGGGCGCCGCTCTACAATGAGCAGTTCTTC.

The chain combines TRBV9 with TRBJ1-3, with 9 nucleotides matching TRBD1. J lost 0 bases, V lost 3 bases, and 16 bases had no gene match. Germline V gives CDR1 SGDLS, CDR2 YYNGEE. The CDR3 runs 20 residues. The CDR3 bases are TGTGCCAGCAGCGCCCTACCCCCGGGACAGGGCTCGAGCTCTGGAAACACCATATATTTT. Protein product: CASSALPPGQGSSSGNTIYF.

The chain links TRBV5-6 to TRBJ1-1; D uncertain. Trimming removed 4 bases at V and 2 bases at J, with 15 bases between. This CDR3 comprises 15 residues. CDR1 is SGHDT and CDR2 is YYEEEE in the germline V gene. CDR3 in amino acids: CASSKATLRNTEAFF. CDR3 DNA: TGTGCCAGCAGCAAAGCAACCTTGCGTAACACTGAAGCTTTCTTT.

V and J are TRBV30 and TRBJ1-6, with D unclear. Germline V CDR1 and CDR2: GTSNPN, SVGIG (reference sequence). The CDR3 extends over 15 amino acids. V lost 3 bases and J lost 0, with 9 bases in between. CDR3: CAWRRLSSYNSPLHF. The CDR3 DNA follows: TGTGCCTGGAGAAGACTAAGCTCCTATAATTCACCCCTCCACTTT. The full variable domain, with the rest looked up from reference TRBV30 and TRBJ1-6, is SQTIHQWPATLVQPVGSPLSLECTVEGTSNPNLYWYRQAAGRGLQLLFYSVGIGQISSEVPQNLSASRPQDRQFILSSKKLLLSDSGFYLCAWRRLSSYNSPLHFGNGTRLTVT.

V usage is TRBV5-4 and J usage is TRBJ2-7; no reliable D call. Germline V gives CDR1 SGHNT, CDR2 YYREEE (reference sequence). The ends were cut back, 3 bases at V and 2 bases at J, with 12 bases in the middle. The CDR3 has 14 amino acids. The CDR3 here is CASSSRSRAYEQYF. The CDR3 DNA is TGTGCCAGCAGCTCAAGATCGAGAGCCTACGAGCAGTACTTC.

The chain uses TRBV4-1 and TRBJ1-3, with 7 bases matching TRBD1. This CDR3 is 16 amino acids long. CDR1 is MGHRA and CDR2 is YSYEKL in the germline V gene. The V and J ends lost 5 bases and 0 bases, in that order; junction bases with no gene match: 7. This CDR3 reads CASSERQGVSGNTIYF. In nucleotides, the CDR3 is TGCGCCAGCAGCGAGAGGCAGGGGGTCTCTGGAAACACCATATATTTT.

The genes are TRBV10-3 and TRBJ1-1, with a weak D call TRBD1 (6 bases). CDR3 length equals 15 residues. The V gene lost 3 bases and the J gene lost 1 base, with 12 bases spanning the gap. In germline, CDR1 is ENHRY, CDR2 SYGVKD. For the CDR3, the DNA is TGTGCCATCAGTGACTCCGGGACATCGAACACTGAAGCTTTCTTT. Protein: CAISDSGTSNTEAFF.

The rearrangement joins TRBV7-9 to TRBJ2-1; D might be TRBD2 (5 bases). V was shortened by 1 base and J by 10 bases, with 11 bases between the two germline ends. Germline V gene lookup returns CDR1 SEHNR and CDR2 FQNEAQ (reference sequence). CDR3 length: 13 amino acids. The CDR3 bases are TGTGCCAGCAGCTTAGGGGGAGAGGGAGAGCAGTTCTTC. This codes for CASSLGGEGEQFF.

This clone was picked up one time. J is TRBJ2-7 and V is TRBV5-4; D might be TRBD2 (6 bases). Germline CDR1 SGHNT, CDR2 YYREEE (reference sequence). V was clipped by 4 bases and J by 3 bases, with 14 bases between them. The CDR3 extends over 14 amino acids. The CDR3 reads CASSPRDGHYEQYF. The CDR3 region has the DNA TGTGCCAGCAGCCCGCGGGACGGCCACTACGAGCAGTACTTC. Based on the CDR3 plus reference TRBV5-4 and TRBJ2-7, the full variable domain is ETGVTQSPTHLIKTRGQQVTLRCSSQSGHNTVSWYQQALGQGPQFIFQYYREEENGRGNFPPRFSGLQFPNYSSELNVNALELDDSALYLCASSPRDGHYEQYFGPGTRLTVT.

The chain couples TRBV19 to TRBJ1-1; 7 bases agree with TRBD1. Germline V gene lookup returns CDR1 LNHDA and CDR2 SQIVND (reference sequence). CDR3 length: 15 amino acids. With 1 base clipped from V and 1 base from J, the junction kept 3 bases outside the gene matches. The CDR3 DNA sequence: TGTGCCAGTAGTATAGCTAGGACAGGGAACACTGAAGCTTTCTTT. Translation gives CASSIARTGNTEAFF.

V is TRBV4-1 and J is TRBJ1-5; 8 bases are a match to TRBD1. CDR3 size: 17 residues. Germline assignment: CDR1 MGHRA and CDR2 YSYEKL. V lost 0 bases to trimming and J lost 2 bases; unmatched junction nucleotides: 6. CDR3 bases: TGCGCCAGCAGCCAAGAGGATGGACAGGGAGGCAATCAGCCCCAGCATTTT. Encoded protein: CASSQEDGQGGNQPQHF.

The chain couples TRBV6-1 to TRBJ2-7, with 9 nucleotides matching TRBD1. Germline trimming cut 3 bases from V and 4 bases from J; bases unmatched to any gene: 7. The V gene's germline CDR1 is MNHNS and CDR2 SASEGT. The CDR3 is 15 amino acids. The CDR3 loop is CASSEGGTGTYEQYF. For the CDR3, the DNA is TGTGCCAGCAGTGAGGGAGGGACAGGGACGTACGAGCAGTACTTC.